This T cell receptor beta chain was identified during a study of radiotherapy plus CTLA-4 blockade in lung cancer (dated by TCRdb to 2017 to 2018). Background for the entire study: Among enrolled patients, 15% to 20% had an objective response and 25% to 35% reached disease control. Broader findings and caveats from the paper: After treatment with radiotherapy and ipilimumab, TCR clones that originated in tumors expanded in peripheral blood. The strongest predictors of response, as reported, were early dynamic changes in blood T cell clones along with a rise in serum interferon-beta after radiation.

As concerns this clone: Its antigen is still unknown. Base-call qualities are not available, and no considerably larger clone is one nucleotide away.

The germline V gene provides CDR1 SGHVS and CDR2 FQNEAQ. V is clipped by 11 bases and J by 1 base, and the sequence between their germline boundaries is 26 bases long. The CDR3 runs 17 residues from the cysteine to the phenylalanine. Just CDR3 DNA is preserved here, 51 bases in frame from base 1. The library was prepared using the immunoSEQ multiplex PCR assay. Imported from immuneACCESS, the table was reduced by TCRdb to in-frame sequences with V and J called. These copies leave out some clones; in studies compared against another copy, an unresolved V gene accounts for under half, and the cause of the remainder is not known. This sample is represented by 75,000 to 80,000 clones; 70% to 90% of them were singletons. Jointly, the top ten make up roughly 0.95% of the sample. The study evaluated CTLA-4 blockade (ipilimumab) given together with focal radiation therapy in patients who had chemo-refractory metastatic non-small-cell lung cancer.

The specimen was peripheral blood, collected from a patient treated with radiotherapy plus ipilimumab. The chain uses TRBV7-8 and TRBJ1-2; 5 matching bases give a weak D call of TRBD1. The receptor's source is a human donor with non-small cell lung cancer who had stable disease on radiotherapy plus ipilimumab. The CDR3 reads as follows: CAASSMGGTPRNYGYTF. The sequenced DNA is TGTGCCGCCAGCAGCATGGGGGGAACCCCCCGTAACTATGGCTACACCTTC.